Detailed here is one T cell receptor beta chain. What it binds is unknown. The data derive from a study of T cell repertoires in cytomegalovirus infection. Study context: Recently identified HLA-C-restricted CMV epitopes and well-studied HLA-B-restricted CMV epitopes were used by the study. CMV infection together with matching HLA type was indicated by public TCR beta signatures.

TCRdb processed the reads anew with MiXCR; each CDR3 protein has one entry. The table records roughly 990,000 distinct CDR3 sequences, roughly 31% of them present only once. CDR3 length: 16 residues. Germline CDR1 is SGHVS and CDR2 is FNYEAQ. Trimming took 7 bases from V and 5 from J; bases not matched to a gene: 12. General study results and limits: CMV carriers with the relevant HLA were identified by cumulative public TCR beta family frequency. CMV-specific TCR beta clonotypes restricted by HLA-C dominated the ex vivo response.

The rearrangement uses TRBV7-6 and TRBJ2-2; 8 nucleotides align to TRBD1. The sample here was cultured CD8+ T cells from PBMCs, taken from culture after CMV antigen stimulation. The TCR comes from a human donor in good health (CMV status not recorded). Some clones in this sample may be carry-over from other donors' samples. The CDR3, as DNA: TGTGCCAGCAACTTCGGTGCAGGGGGCCGTACCGGGGAGCTGTTTTTT. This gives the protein CASNFGAGGRTGELFF. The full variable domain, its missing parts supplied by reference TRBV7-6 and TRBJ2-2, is GAGVSQSPRYKVTKRGQDVALRCDPISGHVSLYWYRQALGQGPEFLTYFNYEAQQDKSGLPNDRFSAERPEGSISTLTIQRTEQRDSAMYRCASNFGAGGRTGELFFGEGSRLTVL.